This T cell receptor (beta chain) was captured by sequencing in a study of brain T cells in children with intractable seizures. Only cases whose brain tissue showed the highest T cell transcript signatures were sequenced. Before surgery, patients took at least one anti-epileptic drug. The repertoire was sequenced with immunoSEQ multiplex PCR; TCRdb's copy has only in-frame clones and lacks some. This sample has 7,500 to 9,000 clones; approximately 69% occur once, and the top ten carry roughly 18%. Trimming pared 8 bases from V and 4 bases from J, leaving 11 bases between. Looked up from germline, CDR1 is SQVTM and CDR2 is ANQGSEA. This CDR3 has 11 residues.

The source was resected brain tissue, collected at surgery. The origin of this receptor is a girl under 10 years old with tuberous sclerosis and intractable seizures. The J gene is TRBJ2-5, the V gene TRBV29-1, with TRBD1 as a possible D gene (6 bases). CDR3 region: CSFRGGETQYF. The CDR3 region has the DNA TGCAGCTTCAGAGGGGGAGAGACCCAGTACTTC. Full variable domain (rest looked up from reference TRBV29-1 and TRBJ2-5): SAVISQKPSRDICQRGTSLTIQCQVDSQVTMMFWYRQQPGQSLTLIATANQGSEATYESGFVIDKFPISRPNLTFSTLTVSNMSPEDSSIYLCSFRGGETQYFGPGTRLLVL.